This T cell receptor (beta chain) was sequenced in a study of cytomegalovirus exposure and HLA in healthy donors. Study background: Most donors, 70% to 85% of around 400 genotyped, fell in the Caucasian-associated ancestry cluster. Notes on the study in general: Analysis performed later found more than 15,000 TCR beta sequences associated with HLA alleles at 0.05 false discovery rate. When analyzed later, a missense DCLRE1C variant was found to be linked to TCR beta V- and J-gene trimming.

As concerns this clone: The target antigen is unknown.

The PCR employed 60 Vbeta primers together with 13 Jbeta primers. Measured with immunoSEQ multiplex PCR; TCRdb has only the in-frame clones, and not every one. The repertoire holds 150,000 or so clones, with roughly 76% as singletons. Per germline, CDR1 SGHTA and CDR2 FQGTGA. Trimming cost V 6 bases and J 2 bases, with 12 bases left between them. CDR3 length: 14 residues. The receptor's source is a female donor in good health and CMV-seronegative. The chain has TRBV7-3 and TRBJ2-3; D unclear. Sequencing used PBMCs. The CDR3 here is CASSLTGYTDTQYF. CDR3 sequence (DNA): TGTGCCAGCAGTTTGACTGGATACACAGATACGCAGTATTTT.